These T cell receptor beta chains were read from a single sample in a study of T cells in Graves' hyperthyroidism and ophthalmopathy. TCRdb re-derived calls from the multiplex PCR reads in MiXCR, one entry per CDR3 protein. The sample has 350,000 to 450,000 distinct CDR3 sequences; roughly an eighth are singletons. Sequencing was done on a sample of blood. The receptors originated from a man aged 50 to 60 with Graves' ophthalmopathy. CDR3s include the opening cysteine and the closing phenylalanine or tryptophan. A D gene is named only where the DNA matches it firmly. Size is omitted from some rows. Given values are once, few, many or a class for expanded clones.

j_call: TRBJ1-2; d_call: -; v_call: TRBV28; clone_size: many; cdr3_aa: CASSLYGKDGYTF; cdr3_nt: TGTGCCAGCAGTTTGTATGGGAAGGATGGCTACACCTTC
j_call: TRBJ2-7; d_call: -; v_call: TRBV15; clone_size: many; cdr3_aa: CATSRNRGPYEQYF; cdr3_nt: TGTGCCACCAGCAGAAATCGGGGACCATACGAGCAGTACTTC
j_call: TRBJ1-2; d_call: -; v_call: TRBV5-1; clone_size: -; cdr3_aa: CASSYDRGYTF; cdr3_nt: TGCGCCAGCAGCTATGACCGGGGCTACACCTTC
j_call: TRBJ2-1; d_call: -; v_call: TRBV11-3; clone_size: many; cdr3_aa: CASSLGEYEQFF; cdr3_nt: TGTGCCAGCAGCTTAGGGGAGTATGAGCAGTTCTTC
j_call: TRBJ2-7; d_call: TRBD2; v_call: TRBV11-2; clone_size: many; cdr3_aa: CASSLPGLATYEQYF; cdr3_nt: TGTGCCAGCAGCTTACCCGGACTAGCCACCTACGAGCAGTACTTC
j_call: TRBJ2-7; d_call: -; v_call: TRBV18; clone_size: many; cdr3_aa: CASSPPMRGGDEQYF; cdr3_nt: TGTGCCAGCTCACCGCCCATGAGGGGCGGGGACGAGCAGTACTTC
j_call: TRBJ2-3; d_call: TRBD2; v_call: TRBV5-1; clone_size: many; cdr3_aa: CASSSDGLAGTDTQYF; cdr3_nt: TGCGCCAGCAGCTCGGATGGACTAGCGGGCACAGATACGCAGTATTTT
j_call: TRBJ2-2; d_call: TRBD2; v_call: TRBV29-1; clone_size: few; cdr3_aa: CSVEDISGRGNTGELFF; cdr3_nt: TGCAGCGTTGAAGATATTAGCGGGAGAGGAAACACCGGGGAGCTGTTTTTT
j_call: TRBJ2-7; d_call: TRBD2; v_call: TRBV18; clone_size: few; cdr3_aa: CASSQSGRPNYEQYF; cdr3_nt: TGTGCCAGCTCACAAAGCGGGAGGCCAAACTACGAGCAGTACTTC
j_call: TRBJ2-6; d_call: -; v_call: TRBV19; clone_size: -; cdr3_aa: CASSISGPGANVLTF; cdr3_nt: TGTGCCAGTAGTATCTCAGGGCCCGGGGCCAACGTCCTGACTTTC
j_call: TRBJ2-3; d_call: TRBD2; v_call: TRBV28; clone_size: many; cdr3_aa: CASSLFGGRAGSTDTQYF; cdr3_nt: TGTGCCAGCAGTTTATTCGGCGGGAGGGCCGGGAGCACAGATACGCAGTATTTT
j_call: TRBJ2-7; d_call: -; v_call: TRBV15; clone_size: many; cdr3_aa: CATSRDEPGLTYEQYF; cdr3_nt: TGTGCCACCAGCAGAGATGAGCCGGGGCTAACGTACGAGCAGTACTTC
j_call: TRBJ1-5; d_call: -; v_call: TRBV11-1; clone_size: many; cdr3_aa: CASSLTGTGQPQHF; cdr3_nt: TGTGCCAGCAGCTTAACAGGTACAGGACAGCCCCAGCATTTT
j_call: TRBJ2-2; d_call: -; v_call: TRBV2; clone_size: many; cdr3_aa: CASRSTSNTGELFF; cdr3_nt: TGTGCCAGCAGATCTACCTCGAACACCGGGGAGCTGTTTTTT
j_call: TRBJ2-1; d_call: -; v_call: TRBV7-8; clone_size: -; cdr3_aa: CASTLKRAYNEQFF; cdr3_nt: TGTGCCAGCACCCTAAAGCGGGCTTACAATGAGCAGTTCTTC
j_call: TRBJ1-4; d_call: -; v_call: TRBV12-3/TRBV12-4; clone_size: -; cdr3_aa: CASSLRRWGTNEKLFF; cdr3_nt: TGTGCCAGCAGTTTAAGGAGGTGGGGTACTAATGAAAAACTGTTTTTT
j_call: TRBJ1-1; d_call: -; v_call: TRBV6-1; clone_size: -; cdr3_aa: CASSVTMNTEAFF; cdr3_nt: TGTGCCAGCAGCGTCACAATGAACACTGAAGCTTTCTTT
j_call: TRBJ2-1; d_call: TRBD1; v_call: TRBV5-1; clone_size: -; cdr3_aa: CASAGTGRYEQFF; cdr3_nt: TGCGCCAGCGCCGGGACAGGGAGGTATGAGCAGTTCTTC
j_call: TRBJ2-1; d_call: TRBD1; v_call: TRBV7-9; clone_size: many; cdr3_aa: CASSLRTGGRSEQFF; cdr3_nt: TGTGCCAGCAGCTTAAGGACAGGGGGTCGAAGTGAGCAGTTCTTC
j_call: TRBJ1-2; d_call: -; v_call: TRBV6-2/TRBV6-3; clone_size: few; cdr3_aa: CASSYVTAGGYTF; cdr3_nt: TGTGCCAGCAGTTATGTCACGGCGGGTGGCTACACCTTC
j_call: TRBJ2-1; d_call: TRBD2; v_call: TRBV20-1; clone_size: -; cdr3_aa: CSARDLLADTNEQFF; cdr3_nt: TGCAGTGCTAGAGATCTCCTAGCGGATACTAATGAGCAGTTCTTC
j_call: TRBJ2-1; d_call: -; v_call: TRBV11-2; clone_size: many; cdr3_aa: CASSLVNEQFF; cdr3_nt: TGTGCCAGCAGCTTAGTCAATGAGCAGTTCTTC
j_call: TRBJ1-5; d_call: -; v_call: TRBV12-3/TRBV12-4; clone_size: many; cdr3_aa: CASTPSGGSNQPQHF; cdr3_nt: TGTGCCAGCACCCCGTCCGGTGGAAGCAATCAGCCCCAGCATTTT
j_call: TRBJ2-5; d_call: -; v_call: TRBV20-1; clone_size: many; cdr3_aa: CSARRIPRTQYF; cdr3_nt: TGCAGTGCCAGAAGAATCCCGCGGACCCAGTACTTC
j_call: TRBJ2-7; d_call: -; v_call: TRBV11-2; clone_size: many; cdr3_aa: CASSLGGREYEQYF; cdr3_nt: TGTGCCAGCAGCTTAGGGGGGAGAGAGTACGAGCAGTACTTC
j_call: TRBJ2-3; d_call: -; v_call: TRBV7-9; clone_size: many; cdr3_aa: CASSFRVGRDTQYF; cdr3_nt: TGTGCCAGCAGCTTCCGCGTCGGTAGGGATACGCAGTATTTT
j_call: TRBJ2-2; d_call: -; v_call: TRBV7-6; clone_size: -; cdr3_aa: CASSLRTDNTGELFF; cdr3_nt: TGTGCCAGCAGCTTGAGGACAGACAACACCGGGGAGCTGTTTTTT
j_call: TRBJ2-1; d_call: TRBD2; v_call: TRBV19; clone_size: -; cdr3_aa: CASSLLAGEFGEQFF; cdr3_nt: TGTGCCAGTAGTCTCTTAGCGGGAGAATTCGGTGAGCAGTTCTTC
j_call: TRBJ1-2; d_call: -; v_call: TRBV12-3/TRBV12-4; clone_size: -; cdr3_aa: CASSKSYGYTF; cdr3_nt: TGTGCCAGCAGTAAATCGTATGGCTACACCTTC
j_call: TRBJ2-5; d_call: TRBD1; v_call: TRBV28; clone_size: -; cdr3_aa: CASSLVPGQGLEYF; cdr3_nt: TGTGCCAGCAGTTTGGTTCCGGGACAGGGGTTAGAGTACTTC
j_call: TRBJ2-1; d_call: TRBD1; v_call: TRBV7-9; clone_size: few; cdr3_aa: CASRPGTGPIGEQFF; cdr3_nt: TGTGCCAGCAGGCCCGGGACAGGACCAATCGGGGAGCAGTTCTTC